What follows are 18 T cell receptor beta chains derived from one specimen sequenced in a study of T cells in tumors after PD-1 blockade. The table came from immunoSEQ multiplex PCR; TCRdb's copy has only in-frame clones and leaves some out. The repertoire has 30,000 to 40,000 clones, around 80% of them found once; the top ten carry about 36%. The material was PBMCs, obtained before anti-PD-1 treatment. The receptors come from a human donor with basal cell carcinoma.

The chain links TRBV6-1 to TRBJ2-3, with 9 positions matching TRBD2. The CDR3 length is 17 residues. V lost 2 bases and J lost 0; bases outside the gene matches: 6. Germline CDR1 is MNHNS and CDR2 is SASEGT. The CDR3 here is CASSENGAGGSTDTQYF. The CDR3 DNA follows: TGTGCCAGCAGTGAAAATGGAGCGGGAGGTAGCACAGATACGCAGTATTTT.

This chain links TRBV28 with TRBJ1-2, with D hard to call. Looked up from germline, CDR1 is MDHEN and CDR2 is SYDVKM. The CDR3 loop spans 15 amino acids. Between the trimmed V and J ends, which lost 9 bases and 5 bases, there was a span of 22 bases. The DNA of the CDR3 is TGTGCCAGTAGCAAGAACCCCTCTCTCGATTATGGCTACACCTTC. Translation gives CASSKNPSLDYGYTF.

The rearrangement uses TRBV15 and TRBJ2-3; 11 bases line up with TRBD2. Germline trimming cut 3 bases from V and 3 bases from J; bases unmatched to any gene: 8. This CDR3 is 17 amino acids long. Germline CDR1 and CDR2: LNHNV and YYDKDF (reference sequence). The CDR3 coding sequence is TGTGCCACCAGCAGCCCTATAGCGGGAGGGATGACAGATACGCAGTATTTT. Residues: CATSSPIAGGMTDTQYF.

The chain couples TRBV6-5 to TRBJ1-1, with 8 bases lining up with TRBD1. The V and J ends lost 6 bases and 5 bases, in that order; junction bases with no gene match: 5. The CDR3 totals 13 residues. Germline V gene data show CDR1 as MNHEY and CDR2 as SVGAGI. The CDR3 is CASRRTGKTEAFF. For the CDR3, the DNA is TGTGCCAGCAGGAGGACAGGGAAGACTGAAGCTTTCTTT.

The V and J genes are TRBV18 and TRBJ1-2; D is ambiguous. The germline V and J ends were trimmed by 2 bases and 8 bases, with 12 bases remaining between them. This CDR3 contains 13 residues. Germline V gives CDR1 KGHSH, CDR2 LQKENI. In nucleotides, the CDR3 is TGTGCCAGCTCACCAGATGCGGGCGACGGCTACACCTTC. Protein product: CASSPDAGDGYTF.

The chain links TRBV7-2 to TRBJ2-4; D might be TRBD1 or TRBD2, each matching 6 bases. Germline V CDR1 and CDR2: SGHTA, FQGNSA. V was cut by 5 bases and J by 5 bases, with 10 bases left in between. This CDR3 is 13 amino acids long. In nucleotides, the CDR3 is TGTGCCAGCAGCGGGGGGCAGGAAAACATTCAGTACTTC. Translation: CASSGGQENIQYF.

The chain uses TRBV6-4 and TRBJ1-2; D is unresolved. The CDR3 extends over 13 amino acids. Germline values: CDR1 MRHNA, CDR2 SNTAGT. Trimming removed 8 bases from V and 4 bases from J, with 14 bases in between. The CDR3 bases are TGTGCCAGCTCATACGGCCCAGGCTATGGCTACACCTTC. Translating it yields CASSYGPGYGYTF.

The chain couples TRBV5-6 to TRBJ2-1; 9 bases are shared with TRBD2. There are 15 residues in the CDR3. Germline V lookup: CDR1 SGHDT, CDR2 YYEEEE. V was pared by 2 bases and J by 8 bases, with 8 bases of the junction left unmatched. CDR3 bases: TGTGCCAGCAGCTTCGCGGGAGGGCCTATGGATGAGCAGTTCTTC. Residues: CASSFAGGPMDEQFF.

As DNA, the CDR3 is TGTGCCAGCCTCAGGGGGCCAAGCACCGGGGAGCTGTTTTTT. Translating it yields CASLRGPSTGELFF. The chain uses TRBV6-5 and TRBJ2-2, with 8 bases matching TRBD1. V shed 8 bases and J 4 bases; nucleotides not matched to a gene: 6. The CDR3 is made up of 14 amino acids. Looked up from germline, CDR1 is MNHEY and CDR2 is SVGAGI.

This clone was seen once. V and J are TRBV5-1 and TRBJ1-1, with D hard to call. Trimming removed 2 bases from V and 4 bases from J, with 9 bases in between. This CDR3 spans 13 amino acids. Germline assignment: CDR1 SGHRS and CDR2 YFSETQ. CDR3 in amino acids: CASSFFRGTEAFF. The CDR3, as DNA: TGCGCCAGCAGCTTTTTTCGCGGCACTGAAGCTTTCTTT.

The genes are TRBV7-2 and TRBJ1-4, with a tentative D call TRBD1 (6 bases). From germline, CDR1 is SGHTA and CDR2 FQGNSA. This CDR3 comprises 15 residues. The V end lost 0 bases, the J end lost 10 bases, and 15 bases lay between the germline ends. The CDR3 bases are TGTGCCAGCAGCTTAGCGCCCGGTGGGGGCGGAAAACTGTTTTTT. Amino acid sequence: CASSLAPGGGGKLFF.

This clone turned up a few times. The chain joins TRBV28 to TRBJ1-1; D is uncertain. The CDR3 consists of 11 residues. Per the germline V gene, CDR1 is MDHEN and CDR2 is SYDVKM. V was cut by 7 bases and J by 5 bases, with 8 bases left in between. As DNA, the CDR3 is TGTGCCAGCAATACGAGGACTGAAGCTTTCTTT. Translation gives CASNTRTEAFF.

The genes are TRBV4-3 and TRBJ1-1; no clear D gene. The CDR3 contains 13 residues. V shed 4 bases and J shed 4 bases, with 10 bases lying between them. The V gene's germline CDR1 is LGHNA and CDR2 YSLEER. The CDR3 here is CASSRHKSTEAFF. Written as DNA, the CDR3 is TGCGCCAGCAGCCGGCATAAGAGCACTGAAGCTTTCTTT.

V is TRBV7-6 and J is TRBJ2-7; a weak D match, TRBD2 (6 bases). The V and J ends lost 6 bases and 4 bases respectively, with 16 bases between them. Germline CDR1 SGHVS, CDR2 FNYEAQ. CDR3 length equals 14 residues. CDR3 DNA: TGTGCCAGCAGTACTACCGGGGGTTCGTACGAGCAGTACTTC. Its protein product is CASSTTGGSYEQYF.

This rearrangement joins TRBV5-1 to TRBJ2-7; 10 nucleotides agree with TRBD2. Germline V lookup: CDR1 SGHRS, CDR2 YFSETQ. Germline trimming cut 1 base from V and 6 bases from J; bases unmatched to any gene: 4. CDR3 length equals 14 residues. CDR3: CASSLTSGTGEQYF. In nucleotides, the CDR3 is TGCGCCAGCAGCTTGACTAGCGGGACAGGCGAGCAGTACTTC. Combining the CDR3 with reference TRBV5-1 and TRBJ2-7 gives the whole variable domain KAGVTQTPRYLIKTRGQQVTLSCSPISGHRSVSWYQQTPGQGLQFLFEYFSETQRNKGNFPGRFSGRQFSNSRSEMNVSTLELGDSALYLCASSLTSGTGEQYFGPGTRLTVT.

The V gene is TRBV6-5, the J gene TRBJ1-2, with TRBD1 identical over 8 bases. The CDR3 has 14 amino acids. Germline assignment: CDR1 MNHEY and CDR2 SVGAGI. V lost 2 bases to trimming and J lost 8 bases; unmatched junction nucleotides: 7. CDR3 sequence: CASSYQDRAGGYTF. Here the CDR3 DNA reads TGTGCCAGCAGTTACCAGGACAGGGCGGGCGGCTACACCTTC.

This chain uses TRBV5-1 with TRBJ2-2, with TRBD2 as a possible D gene (6 bases). V shed 0 bases and J shed 1 base, with 10 bases lying between them. CDR3 length equals 16 residues. Germline V gene sequence: CDR1 SGHRS, CDR2 YFSETQ. CDR3 sequence reads: CASSLEVGGNTGELFF. CDR3 in DNA: TGCGCCAGCAGCTTGGAGGTCGGGGGGAACACCGGGGAGCTGTTTTTT. The variable domain in full, with the rest retrieved from reference TRBV5-1 and TRBJ2-2, is KAGVTQTPRYLIKTRGQQVTLSCSPISGHRSVSWYQQTPGQGLQFLFEYFSETQRNKGNFPGRFSGRQFSNSRSEMNVSTLELGDSALYLCASSLEVGGNTGELFFGEGSRLTVL.

The rearrangement links TRBV7-6 to TRBJ2-4; D gene uncertain. V was clipped by 1 base and J by 0 bases, with 25 bases between them. The CDR3 runs to 21 residues. The germline CDR1 and CDR2 sequences are SGHVS and FNYEAQ. The chain's CDR3 is CASSLVKSVRRWLLAKNIQYF. The CDR3 bases are TGTGCCAGCAGCTTAGTGAAGTCGGTCAGGCGATGGTTACTAGCCAAAAACATTCAGTACTTC.